This T cell receptor beta chain originates from a study of T cell repertoires in cytomegalovirus infection (dated 2019 in TCRdb). With respect to the entire study: Donor HLA type was relevant to the analysis, as public TCR beta signatures indicated carriage of CMV infection together with the matching HLA type.

On this clonotype: The antigen it binds to is not known. No much larger clone exists at a distance of one base, and base qualities are not known.

Based on the germline V gene, the CDR1 and CDR2 sequences are SQVTM and ANQGSEA. The CDR3 numbers 14 residues from cysteine through phenylalanine. Here the CDR3 DNA is all that survives: 42 bases in frame from base 1. Trimming takes 2 bases off V and 4 bases off J; junction bases not matched to a gene: 4. The listed sequencing device is Illumina HiSeq 1500. The public reads were reprocessed in TCRdb via fastp at Q25 and MiXCR, keeping in-frame beta chains. Rows with one shared CDR3 protein collapse into an entry with the most common genes and DNA. The sample table records approximately 240,000 distinct CDR3 sequences; 12% of these occur just once. The top ten clonotypes cover 1.5% to 2% of the sample. Points the paper makes about the study in general: The ex vivo response was dominated by HLA-C-restricted CMV-specific TCR beta clonotypes, and the single most frequent clonotype in two of eight donors was supplied by these HLA-C-restricted clonotypes. In both this cohort and an independent roughly 330-donor cohort, the cumulative frequency of public TCR beta family members distinguished carriers of CMV infection plus the relevant HLA type.

The sequence came from a human donor in good health (CMV status not recorded). Some clones in this sample may be carry-over from other donors' samples. Recombination connected TRBV29-1 to TRBJ2-1, with 8 bases in between that match TRBD2. What was sequenced was PBMCs. The bases read TGCAGCGTTGAAATCTTAGCGGGGTACAATGAGCAGTTCTTC. This gives the protein CSVEILAGYNEQFF.